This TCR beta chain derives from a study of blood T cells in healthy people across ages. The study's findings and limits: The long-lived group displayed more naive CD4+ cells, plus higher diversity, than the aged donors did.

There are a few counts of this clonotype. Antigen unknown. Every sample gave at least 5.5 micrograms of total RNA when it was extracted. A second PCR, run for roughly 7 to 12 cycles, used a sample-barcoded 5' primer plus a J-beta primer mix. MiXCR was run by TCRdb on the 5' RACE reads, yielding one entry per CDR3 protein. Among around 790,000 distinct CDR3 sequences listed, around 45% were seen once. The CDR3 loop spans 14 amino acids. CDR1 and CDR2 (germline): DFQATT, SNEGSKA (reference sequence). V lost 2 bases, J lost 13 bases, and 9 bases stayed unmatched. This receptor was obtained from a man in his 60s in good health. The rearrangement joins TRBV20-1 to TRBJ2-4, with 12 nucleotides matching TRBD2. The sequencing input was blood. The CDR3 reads CSARSGTSGLKQYF. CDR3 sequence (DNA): TGCAGTGCTAGATCCGGGACTAGCGGGCTAAAGCAGTACTTC.